These 28 T cell receptor beta chains were sequenced from one sample in a study of blood T cells in healthy people across ages (dated by TCRdb to 2015 to 2017). The method behind the library was 5' RACE. Sequencing took place on an Illumina HiSeq 2500. The second PCR ran for roughly 7 to 11 cycles and used a J-beta primer mix along with a sample-barcoded 5' primer. The public reads were run again by TCRdb, first through fastp at Q25 and then through MiXCR, and only productive beta chains were kept. Rows are combined by CDR3 protein, so each entry shows the most common genes and DNA. This sample comprises around 780,000 distinct CDR3 sequences, roughly 25% of them detected only once. Jointly, the top ten make up 3% of the sample. These sequences were also reported in another study, on T cells of mothers and their children.

Sequenced sample: blood. The receptor set was obtained from a boy between 10 and 17 years old in good health.

The chain recombines TRBV29-1 with TRBJ2-4; perhaps TRBD2 as D (7 bases). This CDR3 is 13 amino acids long. V dropped 2 bases and J dropped 10 bases, with 15 bases sitting between them. Germline lookup yields CDR1 SQVTM and CDR2 ANQGSEA. CDR3 nucleotides: TGCAGCGTTGAAAGGACGGAGGGGGGGATTCAGTACTTC. As protein: CSVERTEGGIQYF. The variable domain in full, with the rest retrieved from reference TRBV29-1 and TRBJ2-4, is SAVISQKPSRDICQRGTSLTIQCQVDSQVTMMFWYRQQPGQSLTLIATANQGSEATYESGFVIDKFPISRPNLTFSTLTVSNMSPEDSSIYLCSVERTEGGIQYFGAGTRLSVL.

This clonotype has just a few counts. The rearrangement uses TRBV5-5 and TRBJ2-4, with TRBD1 matching 7 bases. Germline loops: CDR1 SGHKS, CDR2 YYEKEE (reference sequence). The CDR3 has 17 amino acids. J gave up 1 base and V 5 bases, and 12 bases lay outside the gene matches. The CDR3 nucleotides are TGTGCCAGCAGACCCGGGACAGAGCGCACTGCCAAAAACATTCAGTACTTC. Its translation is CASRPGTERTAKNIQYF.

The chain couples TRBV11-2 to TRBJ2-5, with D perhaps matching TRBD1 or TRBD2 (5 bases each). The assigned J gene may be wrong: the sequence end matches TRBJ2-1 better. The CDR3 has 13 residues. From germline, CDR1 is SGHAT and CDR2 FQNNGV. Here the CDR3 reads CASSVPGHNEQFF. In DNA, the CDR3 is TGTGCCAGCAGCGTCCCGGGACACAATGAGCAGTTCTTC.

The rearrangement links TRBV9 to TRBJ2-1; TRBD2 matches 12 bases. Trimming cost V 0 bases and J 7 bases; bases outside gene matches: 8. The length of the CDR3 is 17 residues. CDR1 and CDR2 from the germline V gene are SGDLS and YYNGEE. The CDR3: CASSVATSGGIGNEQFF. CDR3 sequence (DNA): TGTGCCAGCAGCGTAGCTACTAGCGGGGGGATAGGTAATGAGCAGTTCTTC.

This clonotype has only a few counts. This chain links TRBV28 with TRBJ2-3; the D gene is possibly TRBD2 (5 bases). V lost 3 bases, J lost 10 bases, and 26 bases lay in between. The CDR3 spans 17 residues. CDR1 and CDR2 (germline): MDHEN, SYDVKM. The chain's CDR3 is CASSFPLWRALPEAQYF. The CDR3, as DNA: TGTGCCAGCAGTTTCCCGTTATGGCGGGCCCTCCCCGAGGCGCAGTATTTT.

This clonotype has only a few counts. This sequence joins TRBV19 and TRBJ2-7; the match to TRBD1 covers 11 bases. Germline V gives CDR1 LNHDA, CDR2 SQIVND (reference sequence). J lost 5 bases, V lost 6 bases, and 6 bases had no gene match. The CDR3 spans 14 residues. CDR3 bases: TGTGCCAGTAGCCGGACAGGGGGCTTCGACGAGCAGTACTTC. Its translation: CASSRTGGFDEQYF.

This sequence joins TRBV4-2 and TRBJ1-4; possible D gene TRBD1, 5 bases. V was trimmed by 2 bases and J by 3 bases, leaving 16 bases between them. CDR1 LGHNA and CDR2 YNFKEQ come from the germline V gene. This CDR3 is built from 17 residues. This CDR3 is CASSQTGTPGANEKLFF. The CDR3 DNA sequence: TGTGCCAGCAGCCAAACCGGGACCCCCGGGGCTAATGAAAAACTGTTTTTT.

The chain combines TRBV5-1 with TRBJ2-1; D is possibly TRBD1 or TRBD2 (5 bases each). The DNA end is more similar to TRBJ2-7, so the J call may be wrong. Germline V gives CDR1 SGHRS, CDR2 YFSETQ. There are 16 residues in the CDR3. The CDR3 spells CASSPQSGTDHYEQYF. As DNA, the CDR3 is TGCGCCAGCAGTCCTCAATCCGGGACGGACCATTACGAGCAGTACTTC.

The V gene is TRBV3-1, the J gene TRBJ2-5; 8 bases match TRBD2. The J call may be mistaken, given a closer DNA end match to TRBJ2-7. Germline V gene data show CDR1 as LGHDT and CDR2 as YNNKEL (reference sequence). The CDR3 totals 13 residues. The CDR3 reads CASSRGLVDEQYF. The CDR3 DNA reads TGTGCCAGCAGCCGGGGACTAGTTGACGAGCAGTACTTC.

In this sample, this clonotype turned up a few times. As DNA, the CDR3 is TGTGCCACCAGCCCCCAAGGAGGGGGGCATGAAAAACTGTTTTTT. Protein sequence: CATSPQGGGHEKLFF. The chain couples TRBV15 to TRBJ1-4; a weak D match, TRBD1 (6 bases). The germline V gene encodes CDR1 LNHNV and CDR2 YYDKDF (reference sequence). This CDR3 region has 15 residues. V dropped 5 bases and J dropped 6 bases, with 16 bases sitting between them. Full variable domain (missing parts from reference TRBV15 and TRBJ1-4): DAMVIQNPRYQVTQFGKPVTLSCSQTLNHNVMYWYQQKSSQAPKLLFHYYDKDFNNEADTPDNFQSRRPNTSFCFLDIRSPGLGDTAMYLCATSPQGGGHEKLFFGSGTQLSVL.

This clonotype has just a few counts. The chain links TRBV9 to TRBJ2-7, with D perhaps TRBD1 or TRBD2 (5 bases each). With the DNA end fitting TRBJ2-1 better, the J assignment may be wrong. CDR1 SGDLS and CDR2 YYNGEE come from the germline V gene. This CDR3 spans 16 amino acids. The CDR3 region is CASSVGAPTGGNEQFF. The DNA for the CDR3 is TGTGCCAGCAGCGTCGGGGCCCCGACTGGTGGAAATGAGCAGTTCTTC.

This clonotype has just a few counts. The V call is TRBV12-5, the J call TRBJ1-3; unclear D gene. V lost 0 bases, J lost 0 bases, and 12 bases lay in between. This CDR3 comprises 17 residues. Germline V lookup: CDR1 LGHNT, CDR2 FRNRAP. CDR3 protein: CASGLVLGGTSGNTIYF. The CDR3 coding sequence is TGTGCTAGTGGTTTGGTACTGGGCGGTACCTCTGGAAACACCATATATTTT.

Only a few counts were recorded for this clonotype. V is TRBV10-3 and J is TRBJ2-5, with no clear D. From germline, CDR1 is ENHRY and CDR2 SYGVKD. V was trimmed by 6 bases and J by 4 bases, leaving 21 bases between them. The CDR3 runs to 16 residues. Here the CDR3 DNA reads TGTGCCATCAGGGCCAGCGAGGAAACCCCTGGAGAGACCCAGTACTTC. It codes for CAIRASEETPGETQYF.

The chain recombines TRBV7-9 with TRBJ1-2; the D is unclear. The V and J ends lost 1 base and 6 bases respectively, with 9 bases between them. This CDR3 is built from 13 residues. In germline, CDR1 is SEHNR, CDR2 FQNEAQ (reference sequence). The CDR3 DNA follows: TGTGCCAGCAGCTTAGTGGAAGGCGATGGCTACACCTTC. Protein: CASSLVEGDGYTF.

The chain has TRBV11-2 and TRBJ1-5, with TRBD1 matching over 7 bases. Germline-derived CDR1 and CDR2 are SGHAT and FQNNGV. Losses at the gene ends were 4 bases for V and 6 bases for J; bases not matched to a gene: 3. The CDR3 contains 13 residues. The CDR3 here is CASSSTGSQPQHF. Here the CDR3 DNA reads TGTGCCAGCAGCTCGACAGGGAGTCAGCCCCAGCATTTT.

There are a few counts of this clonotype. CDR3 protein: CASQGSGGQPQHF. CDR3 coding DNA: TGTGCCAGCCAGGGTTCGGGGGGACAGCCCCAGCATTTT. V and J are TRBV12-3 or TRBV12-4 and TRBJ1-5, with D possibly matching TRBD1 (5 bases). CDR3 length equals 13 residues. V was shortened by 8 bases and J by 7 bases, with 15 bases between the two germline ends.

Comments on this clonotype: Its ends do not fully match the called genes, so a read error is possible. This CDR3 is CAVRTPSYKQYF. CDR3 bases: TGTGCCGTCCGGACCCCTTCCTACAAGCAGTACTTC. J is TRBJ2-7 and V is TRBV28, with unresolved D. This CDR3 is 12 amino acids long. Germline V lookup: CDR1 MDHEN, CDR2 SYDVKM.

The chain combines TRBV5-1 with TRBJ2-1, with a tentative D call TRBD1 (6 bases). Looked up from germline, CDR1 is SGHRS and CDR2 is YFSETQ. This CDR3 is built from 13 residues. Trimming pared 0 bases from V and 9 bases from J, leaving 10 bases between. This CDR3 reads CASSLAGDGEQFF. The DNA for the CDR3 is TGCGCCAGCAGCTTGGCAGGGGACGGTGAGCAGTTCTTC.

This clonotype has more than one count but fewer than ten. V is TRBV7-3 and J is TRBJ2-3; D uncertain. The CDR3 has 15 amino acids. Germline V CDR1 and CDR2: SGHTA, FQGTGA. The V end lost 3 bases, the J end lost 2 bases, and 12 bases lay between the germline ends. The CDR3 DNA reads TGTGCCAGCAGCTTGGCTGGGTATGACACAGATACGCAGTATTTT. It translates to CASSLAGYDTDTQYF. Looking up the rest from reference TRBV7-3 and TRBJ2-3 gives the full variable domain: GAGVSQTPSNKVTEKGKYVELRCDPISGHTALYWYRQSLGQGPEFLIYFQGTGAADDSGLPNDRFFAVRPEGSVSTLKIQRTERGDSAVYLCASSLAGYDTDTQYFGPGTRLTVL.

This clonotype was detected only a few times. The V gene is TRBV6-5, the J gene TRBJ2-4; perhaps TRBD1 as D (5 bases). Germline CDR1 is MNHEY and CDR2 is SVGAGI. CDR3 length: 16 amino acids. V dropped 0 bases and J dropped 3 bases, with 12 bases sitting between them. The chain's CDR3 is CASSYSTVSGKNIQYF. CDR3 nucleotides: TGTGCCAGCAGTTACTCGACAGTTTCGGGCAAAAACATTCAGTACTTC.

This clonotype turned up a few times. In nucleotides, the CDR3 is TGCGCCAGCAGTGAGCGTAACGGGGGGCGTCAGTTCTTC. Its translation: CASSERNGGRQFF. The rearrangement links TRBV10-1 to TRBJ2-5; possible D gene TRBD2, 7 bases. The DNA end favors TRBJ2-1, so the J call may be wrong. The CDR3 totals 13 residues. Germline V gives CDR1 WNHNN, CDR2 SYGVQD (reference sequence).

A few counts support this clonotype. CDR3 bases: TGTGCCAGCAGTTTGGGACCGGGTGGAAATCAGCCCCAGCATTTT. This encodes CASSLGPGGNQPQHF. The chain combines TRBV27 with TRBJ1-5, with a weak D call TRBD1 (5 bases). V dropped 3 bases and J dropped 4 bases, with 13 bases sitting between them. The CDR3 has 15 residues. Looked up from germline, CDR1 is MNHEY and CDR2 is SMNVEV (reference sequence).

Ten or more counts support this clonotype. The chain is built from TRBV28 and TRBJ2-5; 9 bases fit TRBD2. The trim removed 4 bases at V and 7 bases at J, leaving 10 bases unmatched. Germline V gene data show CDR1 as MDHEN and CDR2 as SYDVKM. The CDR3 runs 15 residues. In DNA form, the CDR3 reads TGTGCCAGCAGTTGGGCAGCGGGGGGCCAGGGGACCCAGTACTTC. This gives the protein CASSWAAGGQGTQYF.

V usage is TRBV7-6 and J usage is TRBJ1-5; D is unresolved. Trimming took 5 bases from V and 3 from J, leaving 14 bases between them. CDR1 and CDR2 from the germline V gene are SGHVS and FNYEAQ. CDR3 length: 15 residues. The CDR3 nucleotides read TGTGCCAGCAGCCCAGCCGACGGTCCCAATCAGCCCCAGCATTTT. Residues: CASSPADGPNQPQHF.

The chain combines TRBV3-1 with TRBJ1-2, with D perhaps matching TRBD1 (6 bases). Germline lookup yields CDR1 LGHDT and CDR2 YNNKEL (reference sequence). The CDR3 has 14 amino acids. V lost 2 bases, J lost 2 bases, and 9 bases lay in between. The CDR3 protein is CASSQSGQNYGYTF. The DNA for the CDR3 is TGTGCCAGCAGCCAATCCGGACAGAACTATGGCTACACCTTC.

This clonotype was seen more than once but under ten times. This sequence joins TRBV9 and TRBJ2-5; 12 nucleotides agree with TRBD2. The end of the DNA fits TRBJ2-1 better, so the J call may be wrong. CDR3 length equals 18 residues. The germline CDR1 and CDR2 sequences are SGDLS and YYNGEE. The CDR3 bases are TGTGCCAGCAGCGTAGGATACCGTCTAGCGGGGGGGTTGAATGAGCAGTTCTTC. Protein product: CASSVGYRLAGGLNEQFF.

V usage is TRBV6-4 and J usage is TRBJ1-6; D might be TRBD1 (5 bases). Germline-derived CDR1 and CDR2 are MRHNA and SNTAGT. The CDR3 runs 21 residues. Trimming took off 7 bases at V and 0 bases at J, with 28 bases between the two ends. Here the CDR3 reads CASKSPQSRDGGLSYNSPLHF. CDR3 bases: TGTGCCAGCAAGTCCCCCCAGTCACGGGACGGTGGGCTCTCCTATAATTCACCCCTCCACTTT.

CDR3 amino acids: CASSLQGGRSNQPQHF. The DNA for the CDR3 is TGTGCCAGCAGTTTACAGGGGGGTAGGTCCAATCAGCCCCAGCATTTT. The chain recombines TRBV12-3 or TRBV12-4 with TRBJ1-5; 7 bases map to TRBD1. Losses at the gene ends were 2 bases for V and 3 bases for J; bases not matched to a gene: 7. The CDR3 loop spans 16 amino acids.